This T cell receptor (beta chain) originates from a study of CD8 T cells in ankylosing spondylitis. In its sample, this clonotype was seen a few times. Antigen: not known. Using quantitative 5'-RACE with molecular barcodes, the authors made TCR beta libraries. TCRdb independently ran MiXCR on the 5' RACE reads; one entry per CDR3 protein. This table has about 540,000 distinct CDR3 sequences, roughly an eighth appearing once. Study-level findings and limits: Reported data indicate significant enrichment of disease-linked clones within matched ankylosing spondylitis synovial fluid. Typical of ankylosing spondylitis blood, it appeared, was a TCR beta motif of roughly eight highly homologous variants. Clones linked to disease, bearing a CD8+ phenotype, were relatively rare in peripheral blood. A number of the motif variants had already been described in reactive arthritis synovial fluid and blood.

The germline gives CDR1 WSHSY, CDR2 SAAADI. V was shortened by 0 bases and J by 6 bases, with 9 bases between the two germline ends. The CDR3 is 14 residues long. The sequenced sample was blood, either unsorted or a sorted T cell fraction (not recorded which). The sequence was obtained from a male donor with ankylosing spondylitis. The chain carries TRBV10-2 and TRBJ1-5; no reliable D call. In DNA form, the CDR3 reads TGCGCCAGCAGTGAGTCCCACATTTCTCAGCCCCAGCATTTT. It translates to CASSESHISQPQHF.